The entry that follows covers one T cell receptor (beta chain) sequence. This specimen belongs to a study of blood T cell repertoires in COVID-19. Study-wide context: The origin of the acute and convalescent COVID-19 samples was the United States, Italy and Spain.

The CDR3 runs to 13 residues. CDR1 is LNHDA and CDR2 is SQIVND in the germline V gene (reference sequence). V shed 5 bases, J shed 7 bases, and the junction held 7 bases outside the gene matches. Profiled with immunoSEQ multiplex PCR; TCRdb holds only in-frame clones, not every one. The profile shows 75,000 to 90,000 clones, about nine tenths of them singletons. This chain joins TRBV19 and TRBJ1-2; 7 bases agree with TRBD1. The sequence was collected from a woman aged 45-60 years in a cohort sampled during active COVID-19. Sequencing was done on a sample of peripheral blood. The CDR3 nucleotides read TGTGCCAGTAGTCCCCGGACAGGTTCTGGCTACACCTTC. Its protein is CASSPRTGSGYTF.